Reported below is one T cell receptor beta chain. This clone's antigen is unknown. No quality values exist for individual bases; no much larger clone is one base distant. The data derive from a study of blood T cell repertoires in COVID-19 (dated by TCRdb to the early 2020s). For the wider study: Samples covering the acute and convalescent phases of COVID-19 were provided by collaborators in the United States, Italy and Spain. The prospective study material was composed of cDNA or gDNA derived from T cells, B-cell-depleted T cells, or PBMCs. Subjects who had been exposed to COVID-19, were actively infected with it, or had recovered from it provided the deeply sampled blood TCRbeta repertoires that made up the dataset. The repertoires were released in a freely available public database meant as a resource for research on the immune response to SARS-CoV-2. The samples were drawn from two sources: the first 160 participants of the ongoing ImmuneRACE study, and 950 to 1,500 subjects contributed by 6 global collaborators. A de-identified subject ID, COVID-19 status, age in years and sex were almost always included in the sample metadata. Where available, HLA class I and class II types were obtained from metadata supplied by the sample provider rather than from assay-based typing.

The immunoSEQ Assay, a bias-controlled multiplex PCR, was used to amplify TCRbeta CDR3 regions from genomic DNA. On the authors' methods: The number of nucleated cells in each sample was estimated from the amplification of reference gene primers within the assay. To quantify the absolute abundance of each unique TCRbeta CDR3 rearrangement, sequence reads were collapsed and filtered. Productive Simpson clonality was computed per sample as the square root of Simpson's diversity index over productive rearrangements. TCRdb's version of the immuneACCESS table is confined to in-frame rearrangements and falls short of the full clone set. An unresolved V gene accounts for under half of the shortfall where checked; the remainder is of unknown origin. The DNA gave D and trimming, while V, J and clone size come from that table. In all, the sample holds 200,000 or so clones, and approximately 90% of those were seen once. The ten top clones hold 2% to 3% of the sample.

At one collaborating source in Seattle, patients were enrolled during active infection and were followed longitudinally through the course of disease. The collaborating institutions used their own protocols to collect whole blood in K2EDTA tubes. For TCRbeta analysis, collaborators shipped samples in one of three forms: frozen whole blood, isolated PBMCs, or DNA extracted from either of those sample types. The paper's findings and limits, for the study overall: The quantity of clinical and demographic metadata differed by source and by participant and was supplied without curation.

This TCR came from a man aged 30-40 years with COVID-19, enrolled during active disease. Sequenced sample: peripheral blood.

CDR3 reads: CASSSSSREQYF. The nucleotide sequence is given as TGTGCCAGCAGTTCCTCATCTAGGGAGCAGTACTTC. The chain is encoded by TRBV28 joined to TRBJ2-7; the D gene identity is not certain. The trim is 4 bases for V and 7 bases for J, with a gap of 11 bases between the germline ends. From the germline V gene, CDR1 is MDHEN and CDR2 is SYDVKM. CDR3 length: 12 amino acids, cysteine to phenylalanine. Of all the DNA, just the CDR3 is kept, 36 bases in frame from base 1.